The source of this TCR beta chain is a study of neurological immune-mediated disorders (dated by TCRdb to the late 2010s). With regard to the full study: Of the 35 or so multiple sclerosis patients, around 30 had relapsing-remitting MS and 3 had secondary progressive MS. Peripheral blood TCR-beta repertoires from patients with HTLV-I-associated myelopathy (HAM/TSP), patients with multiple sclerosis, and healthy controls were compared in the study using UMI-based sequencing. The 106 TCR-beta libraries covered PBMC samples along with longitudinal samples, technical triplicates, and paired sorted CD4+ and CD8+ T-cell subsets. Longitudinal HAM/TSP and healthy donors were sampled at 3 time-points each (about 3-45 month intervals). The cohort was made up of approximately 71 subjects, consisting of around 14 HAM/TSP patients, around 35 multiple sclerosis patients and roughly 20 healthy controls.

CDR1 is given as SGHRS and CDR2 as YFSETQ, both from the germline V gene. Relative to germline, V is 4 bases shorter and J is 3 bases shorter, with 14 bases between their ends. Including cysteine and phenylalanine, the CDR3 has 14 amino acids. Only the CDR3 region is kept as DNA, spanning 42 bases read in frame from base 1. General conclusions and limits of the study: Phylogenetic analysis grouped repertoires from 18 of 34 MS patients into a cluster of related CDR3 sequences, suggesting a possible repertoire-level signature. The highest TCR clonal expansion was observed in HAM/TSP patients, whereas the lowest was observed in MS patients, even when compared with healthy controls. No clinical or MRI features were associated with the MS cluster, and the authors said that larger cohorts are needed. Across subjects, expanded clones never shared an identical CDR3 amino acid sequence, which suggests that the TCR-beta repertoires in every group were private.

This specimen's time point label, interpreted: longitudinal time-point 1 (baseline). For the unsorted PBMC libraries, 2 million PBMCs were stored in RNAlater at -80 degrees C until RNA extraction and were used to generate the libraries. The multiple sclerosis patients were enrolled in a US clinical protocol that used magnetic resonance imaging to evaluate disease progression. PBMCs were separated from peripheral blood using Ficoll-Hypaque density gradient centrifugation and then cryopreserved in liquid nitrogen. In its sample, this clonotype was seen many times. Its antigen remains undetermined. No base quality values were provided; no much bigger clone lies one nucleotide off. To synthesize cDNA, template-switch 5'RACE was performed with a primer carrying a 10-nucleotide random unique molecular identifier so that each TCR transcript was tagged. Over 160 million TCR-beta sequences, covering 15-18 subjects, were produced in each sequencing run. Total RNA was extracted with the RNeasy kit. Using the KAPA Real-time Library Amplification kit, TCR-beta VDJ regions were amplified with primers for the TCR constant region and the 5'RACE anchor. Sample indexes and Illumina adaptors were added in a first PCR, and a second PCR then increased library yield. The roughly 650 bp TCR product was size-selected on a 2% E-gel SizeSelection system after Ampure bead purification. Before pooling, library quality was checked on a Bioanalyzer, concentration was measured with Qubit, and libraries were quantified with the Kapa Library Quantification kit. An Illumina HiSeq 2500 sequenced the libraries paired-end 2 x 150 bp. To increase sequence diversity, roughly 24-32% phiX was spiked into each library pool. The authors' pipeline ran thus. The UMI-based MiGEC pipeline processed quality-filtered reads and removed over 75% of raw TCR sequences during error correction. IMGT germline references were used for aligning VDJ genes, and each clonotype was defined as a unique CDR3 amino acid sequence together with its V-J genes. VDJtools evaluated clonal expansion, Shannon diversity and CDR3 relatedness (CalcPairwiseDistances, ClusterSamples); CLCbio workbench built phylogenetic trees. Expanded clones were defined as having at least 8 unique UMIs, based on coefficient-of-variation modelling across technical triplicates. The public reads were reanalyzed by TCRdb: fastp trimming at Q25, MiXCR alignment, in-frame beta chains only. Merged by CDR3 protein, the rows form single entries marked with the most common genes and DNA. TCRdb's processing, not the authors' own work, is the source of the V and J calls. Recorded for this sample are some 38,000 distinct CDR3 sequences; 3% to 3.5% of them occurred a single time. Together, the top ten hold around 7.7% of the sample.

The clonotype comes from an older woman with multiple sclerosis. Input material: PBMCs. This chain joins TRBV5-1 to TRBJ2-7, and the D gene may be TRBD2, 5 bases matching. The nucleotide sequence is TGCGCCAGCAGCACGGACCTAGCCCTCTACGAGCAGTACTTC. This yields the protein CASSTDLALYEQYF.